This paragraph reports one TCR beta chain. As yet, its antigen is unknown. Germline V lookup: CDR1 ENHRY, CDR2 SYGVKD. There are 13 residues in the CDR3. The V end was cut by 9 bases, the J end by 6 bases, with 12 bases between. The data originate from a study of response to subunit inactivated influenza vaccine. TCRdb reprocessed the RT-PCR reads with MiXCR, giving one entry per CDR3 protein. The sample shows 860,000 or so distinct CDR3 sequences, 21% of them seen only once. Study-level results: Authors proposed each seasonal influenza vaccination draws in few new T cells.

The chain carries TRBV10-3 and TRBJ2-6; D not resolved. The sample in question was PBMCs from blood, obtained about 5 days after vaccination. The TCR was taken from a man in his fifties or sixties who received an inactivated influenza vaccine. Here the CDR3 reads CAIAGSQANVLTF. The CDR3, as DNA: TGTGCCATAGCAGGCTCCCAGGCCAACGTCCTGACTTTC.